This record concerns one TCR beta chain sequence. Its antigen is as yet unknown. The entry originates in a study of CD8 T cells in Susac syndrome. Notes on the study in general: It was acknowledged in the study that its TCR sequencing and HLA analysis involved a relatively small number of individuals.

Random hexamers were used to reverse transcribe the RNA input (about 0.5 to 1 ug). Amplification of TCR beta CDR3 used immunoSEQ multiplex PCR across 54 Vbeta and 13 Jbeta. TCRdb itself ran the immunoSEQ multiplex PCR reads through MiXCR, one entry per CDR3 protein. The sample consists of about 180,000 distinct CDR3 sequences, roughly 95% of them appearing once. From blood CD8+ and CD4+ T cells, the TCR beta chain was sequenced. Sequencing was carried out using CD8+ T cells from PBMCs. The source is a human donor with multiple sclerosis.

The CDR3 coding sequence is TGCAGCGTTGGAGCCCCGGGACAGGGTAATTACGAGCAGTACTTC. This sequence encodes CSVGAPGQGNYEQYF. The chain links TRBV29-1 to TRBJ2-7, with 9 bases that match TRBD1. This CDR3 comprises 15 residues. Germline assignment: CDR1 SQVTM and CDR2 ANQGSEA. V was clipped by 4 bases and J by 4 bases; unmatched bases: 11.